Listed below are T cell receptor beta chains from one sample, sequenced in a study of identical twins. MiXCR, applied by TCRdb to the 5' RACE reads, yields one record per CDR3 protein. The repertoire includes hundreds of thousands of distinct CDR3 sequences, approximately 9% of them detected once, and approximately 5.1% sits in the top ten. Sequenced material: memory (CD45RO+) T cells sorted from blood. Source of these receptors: a young woman in good health. CDR3s include the opening cysteine and the closing phenylalanine or tryptophan. Each record gives: D gene, J gene, clone size, V gene, CDR3 DNA, CDR3 protein. D genes are given only for firm matches. Where a row states a size, it is once, few, many or the class of an expanded clone; other rows omit it.

.	TRBJ1-2	.	TRBV4-1	TGCGCCAGCAGCCAAGATCGAAATGGCTACACCTTC	CASSQDRNGYTF
TRBD1	TRBJ2-1	.	TRBV6-4	TGTGCCAGCACGGAATCGACAGGGGGAAATGAGCAGTTCTTC	CASTESTGGNEQFF
.	TRBJ2-6	.	TRBV27	TGTGCCAGCAGTTTATATGCAGGGTTTGGGGCCAACGTCCTGACTTTC	CASSLYAGFGANVLTF
.	TRBJ2-5	.	TRBV6-4	TGTGCCAGCAGCCGCGCTTGGGGCCTCATTTCCGGGCGGAAGCCCCAAGAGACCCAGTACTTC	CASSRAWGLISGRKPQETQYF
TRBD2	TRBJ2-1	few	TRBV15	TGTGCCACCAGCGCTAGCGGGGGGGCTTTTAATGAGCAGTTCTTC	CATSASGGAFNEQFF
.	TRBJ1-6	few	TRBV27	TGTGCCAGCAGTTTATTAAATACACAGGGAAATAATTCACCCCTCCACTTT	CASSLLNTQGNNSPLHF
TRBD1	TRBJ1-2	.	TRBV6-1	TGTGCCAGCAGCCCGCGACAGGGGCCCTATGGCTACACCTTC	CASSPRQGPYGYTF
TRBD1	TRBJ1-1	few	TRBV9	TGTGCCAGCAGCTCGAGACAGGGGCTCAACACTGAAGCTTTCTTT	CASSSRQGLNTEAFF
.	TRBJ1-5	few	TRBV28	TGTGCCAGCACTGACAGGTGGACTCAGCCCCAGCATTTT	CASTDRWTQPQHF
.	TRBJ2-2	.	TRBV14	TGTGCCAGCAGCCAAGGGGACCATGGGACCGGGGAGCTGTTTTTT	CASSQGDHGTGELFF
TRBD2	TRBJ2-5	many	TRBV12-3/TRBV12-4	TGTGCCAGCAGTACCAGGACTAGCGGACAAGAGACCCAGTACTTC	CASSTRTSGQETQYF
.	TRBJ2-4	few	TRBV6-2/TRBV6-3	TGTGCCAGCAGTCCCTTAGCCAAAAACATTCAGTACTTC	CASSPLAKNIQYF
.	TRBJ2-1	few	TRBV5-4	TGTGCCAGCCTAGCGGGACAGGGATACAATGAGCAGTTCTTC	CASLAGQGYNEQFF
.	TRBJ2-1	.	TRBV18	TGTGCCAGCTCACTAACTAGGGAGCAGTTCTTC	CASSLTREQFF
TRBD1	TRBJ2-5	once	TRBV9	TGTGCCAGCAGCGTAGGGGGACAGGGAAGATTAGAGACCCAGTACTTC	CASSVGGQGRLETQYF
TRBD1	TRBJ2-2	.	TRBV6-1	TGTGCCAGCAGTAAGAATCAGGGGGCGCGTACCGGGGAGCTGTTTTTT	CASSKNQGARTGELFF
.	TRBJ2-7	many	TRBV7-2	TGTGCCAGCAGCATCCGAAGGGACCCGTCCTACGAGCAGTACTTC	CASSIRRDPSYEQYF
.	TRBJ2-6	.	TRBV4-3	TGCGCCAGCAGCCAAGTGGGGGGATCTGGGGCCAACGTCCTGACTTTC	CASSQVGGSGANVLTF
TRBD2	TRBJ2-3	.	TRBV5-1	TGCGCCAGCAGCCCGGGGGGGCAGCCCACGGATACGCAGTATTTT	CASSPGGQPTDTQYF
TRBD1	TRBJ2-1	.	TRBV6-1	TGTGCCAGCAGACCGACAGGGATCTATGACAATGAGCAGTTCTTC	CASRPTGIYDNEQFF
.	TRBJ1-2	few	TRBV5-1	TGCGCCAGCAGCTTGGGGCAGGTCTATGGCTACACCTTC	CASSLGQVYGYTF
.	TRBJ1-5	few	TRBV6-6	TGTGCCGGGCGGACAGCGTTCAATCAGCCCCAGCATTTT	CAGRTAFNQPQHF
.	TRBJ2-3	many	TRBV4-1	TGCGCCAGCAGCCAAGATGCGCGGGGCACAGATACGCAGTATTTT	CASSQDARGTDTQYF
.	TRBJ1-3	few	TRBV5-1	TGCGCCAGCAGGTCAGGGTCGGGAAACACCATATATTTT	CASRSGSGNTIYF
.	TRBJ2-7	.	TRBV20-1	TGCAGTGGAGTGGGGGTTTTCGACGAGCAGTACTTC	CSGVGVFDEQYF
TRBD1	TRBJ2-7	few	TRBV27	TGTGCCAGCAGTTTAGCCGGGACAGGGTCTGCCTACGAGCAGTACTTC	CASSLAGTGSAYEQYF
TRBD1	TRBJ1-5	many	TRBV12-3/TRBV12-4	TGTGCCAGCAGTTTAGACAGGGGGGGCCAGCATTTT	CASSLDRGGQHF
TRBD2	TRBJ2-1	few	TRBV19	TGTGCCAGTAGTATAGGACTAGCGGGCACTGAGCAGTTCTTC	CASSIGLAGTEQFF
.	TRBJ2-1	few	TRBV7-2	TGTGCCAGCAGCTCGGATTCCGGCTCCTACAATGAGCAGTTCTTC	CASSSDSGSYNEQFF
.	TRBJ1-2	.	TRBV11-2	TGTGCCAGCAGCTTCCCCCGGGGGGACTATGGCTACACCTTC	CASSFPRGDYGYTF
TRBD2	TRBJ2-2	.	TRBV2	TGTGCCAGTAGCGGGCCCCATGGGACCGGGGAGCTGTTTTTT	CASSGPHGTGELFF
.	TRBJ1-1	.	TRBV10-3	TGTGCCATCAGTGAGGGAACGGTCTCCGGGGGCGGGAACACTGAAGCTTTCTTT	CAISEGTVSGGGNTEAFF
TRBD1	TRBJ1-4	many	TRBV2	TGTGCCAGCAGATACGGGACAGTTAATGAAAAACTGTTTTTT	CASRYGTVNEKLFF
TRBD2	TRBJ2-1	few	TRBV4-1	TGCGCCAGCAGCCGCGGGACTAGCGGGGGGCAACAACTATACAATGAGCAGTTCTTC	CASSRGTSGGQQLYNEQFF
TRBD2	TRBJ2-2	.	TRBV20-1	TGCAGTGCTCACCGACTAGCGGATTACACCGGGGAGCTGTTTTTT	CSAHRLADYTGELFF
TRBD1	TRBJ1-2	many	TRBV29-1	TGCAGCGGAATTCAGGGGGATGGCTACACCTTC	CSGIQGDGYTF
.	TRBJ2-6	few	TRBV7-9	TGTGCCAGCAGCTTATCAGTTCGCTCCTCTGGGGCCAACGTCCTGACTTTC	CASSLSVRSSGANVLTF
TRBD2	TRBJ2-3	.	TRBV7-2	TGTGCCAGCAGCGTAGCCATAAGCGGGGGGGCGCGGGAAACAGATACGCAGTATTTT	CASSVAISGGARETDTQYF
.	TRBJ1-2	few	TRBV6-1	TGTGCCAGCAGTGAATCAAGCTATGGCTACACCTTC	CASSESSYGYTF
TRBD2	TRBJ2-1	.	TRBV20-1	TGCAGTGCTCAAAGCGGGGGACTAGCGGGGTACAATGAGCAGTTCTTC	CSAQSGGLAGYNEQFF
.	TRBJ2-4	.	TRBV7-2	TGTGCCAGCAGCTTAGTGTCGCGGCCGTCCAAAAACATTCAGTACTTC	CASSLVSRPSKNIQYF
TRBD1	TRBJ1-2	many	TRBV19	TGTGCCAGTAGTATCCCACCCGGGACAGGGGATGGGGCCTCCGGCTACACCTTC	CASSIPPGTGDGASGYTF